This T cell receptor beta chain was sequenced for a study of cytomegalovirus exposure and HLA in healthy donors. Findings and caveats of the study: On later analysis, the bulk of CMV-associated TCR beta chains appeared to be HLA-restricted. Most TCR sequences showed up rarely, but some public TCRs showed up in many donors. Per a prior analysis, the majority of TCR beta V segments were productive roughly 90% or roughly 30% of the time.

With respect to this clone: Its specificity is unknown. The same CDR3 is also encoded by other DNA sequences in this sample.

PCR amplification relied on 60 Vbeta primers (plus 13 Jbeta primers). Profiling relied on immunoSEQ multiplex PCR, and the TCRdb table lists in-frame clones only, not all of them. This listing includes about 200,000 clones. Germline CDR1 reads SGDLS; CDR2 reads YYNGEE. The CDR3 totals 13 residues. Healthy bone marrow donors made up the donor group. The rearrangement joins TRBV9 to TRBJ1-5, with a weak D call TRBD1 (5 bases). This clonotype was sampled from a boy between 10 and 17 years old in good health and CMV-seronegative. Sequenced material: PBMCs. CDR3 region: CASGRGEIQPQHF. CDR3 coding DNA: TGTGCGAGCGGGCGGGGCGAAATTCAGCCCCAGCATTTT.